These 29 T cell receptor beta chains were all obtained from the same sample, sequenced in a study of blood T cell repertoires in COVID-19. Method: immunoSEQ multiplex PCR; TCRdb's copy keeps in-frame clones and lacks some. This sample carries some 38,000 clones, 75% to 90% of them seen once, and the ten largest clones take more than 40%. The specimen sequenced was peripheral blood. The receptors originated from a man between 60 and 75 years old with active or convalescent COVID-19.

This sequence joins TRBV28 and TRBJ1-5; D unclear. This CDR3 region has 15 residues. The germline gives CDR1 MDHEN, CDR2 SYDVKM. Trimming pared 2 bases from V and 10 bases from J, leaving 18 bases between. The CDR3 is CASSLQAPHPGPQHF. The CDR3 DNA reads TGTGCCAGCAGTTTACAGGCACCCCATCCGGGACCCCAGCATTTT. Full variable domain (remainder filled in from reference TRBV28 and TRBJ1-5): DVKVTQSSRYLVKRTGEKVFLECVQDMDHENMFWYRQDPGLGLRLIYFSYDVKMKEKGDIPEGYSVSREKKERFSLILESASTNQTSMYLCASSLQAPHPGPQHFGDGTRLSIL.

The chain carries TRBV11-3 and TRBJ1-1; perhaps TRBD1 as D (6 bases). Trimming left V 6 bases short and J 1 base short, with 15 bases between. The CDR3 is made up of 15 amino acids. The germline gives CDR1 SGHNT, CDR2 YENEEA. In DNA, the CDR3 is TGTGCCAGCAGAAAAGGGGGACAAACGAACACTGAAGCTTTCTTT. This translates into CASRKGGQTNTEAFF. The full variable domain, its missing parts supplied by reference TRBV11-3 and TRBJ1-1, is EAGVVQSPRYKIIEKKQPVAFWCNPISGHNTLYWYLQNLGQGPELLIRYENEEAVDDSQLPKDRFSAERLKGVDSTLKIQPAELGDSAVYLCASRKGGQTNTEAFFGQGTRLTVV.

V usage is TRBV19 and J usage is TRBJ2-2; TRBD2 aligns across 9 bases. CDR3 length equals 17 residues. Germline V lookup: CDR1 LNHDA, CDR2 SQIVND (reference sequence). The ends lost 3 bases at V and 4 bases at J; junction bases unmatched: 9. CDR3 sequence (DNA): TGTGCCAGTAGTATCTCCCGCCTAGCGGGATTCACCGGGGAGCTGTTTTTT. Translation gives CASSISRLAGFTGELFF.

The rearrangement uses TRBV5-5 and TRBJ2-6; 8 bases fit TRBD2. The CDR3 runs to 19 residues. From germline, CDR1 is SGHKS and CDR2 YYEKEE (reference sequence). J gave up 2 bases and V 3 bases, and 13 bases lay outside the gene matches. CDR3 region: CASSSGSTSAYPGANVLTF. Here the CDR3 DNA reads TGTGCCAGCAGCTCGGGATCGACTAGCGCCTATCCTGGGGCCAACGTCCTGACTTTC.

This clone has only a few counts. The chain carries TRBV18 and TRBJ2-5, with no clear D. CDR1 KGHSH and CDR2 LQKENI come from the germline V gene. This CDR3 spans 13 amino acids. V was trimmed by 3 bases and J by 4 bases, leaving 9 bases between them. DNA for the CDR3: TGTGCCAGCTCACCCACCTTCGGAGAGACCCAGTACTTC. Translating it yields CASSPTFGETQYF.

The chain has TRBV28 and TRBJ1-5; D is undetermined. Trimming removed 3 bases from V and 1 base from J, with 13 bases in between. The CDR3 is made up of 16 amino acids. CDR1 and CDR2 (germline): MDHEN, SYDVKM. CDR3 loop: CASSFSRWMSNQPQHF. The CDR3 DNA reads TGTGCCAGCAGTTTTTCTAGGTGGATGAGCAATCAGCCCCAGCATTTT.

This clone appeared a few times. CDR3 in DNA: TGTGCCAGCAGCTTCAGGGTAACCTATGGCTACACCTTC. Residues: CASSFRVTYGYTF. J is TRBJ1-2 and V is TRBV5-6; possible D gene TRBD1, 5 bases. The germline V and J ends were trimmed by 2 bases and 4 bases, with 9 bases remaining between them. This CDR3 has 13 amino acids. Germline CDR1 SGHDT, CDR2 YYEEEE.

The genes are TRBV2 and TRBJ2-5, with 8 bases matching TRBD1. Germline V gives CDR1 SNHLY, CDR2 FYNNEI. The V gene end was trimmed by 5 bases and the J gene end by 4 bases; junction bases not matched to a gene: 6. This CDR3 is built from 14 residues. The CDR3 DNA is TGTGCCAGCAGTAGGGACAGGACGAGAGAGACCCAGTACTTC. Amino acids: CASSRDRTRETQYF. Combining the CDR3 with reference TRBV2 and TRBJ2-5 gives the whole variable domain EPEVTQTPSHQVTQMGQEVILRCVPISNHLYFYWYRQILGQKVEFLVSFYNNEISEKSEIFDDQFSVERPDGSNFTLKIRSTKLEDSAMYFCASSRDRTRETQYFGPGTRLLVL.

The rearrangement uses TRBV19 and TRBJ1-2; TRBD1 matches at 8 bases. V was pared by 3 bases and J by 8 bases, with 11 bases of the junction left unmatched. The CDR3 loop spans 15 amino acids. In germline, CDR1 is LNHDA, CDR2 SQIVND (reference sequence). The CDR3 here is CASSIARGQVSGYTF. The DNA for the CDR3 is TGTGCCAGTAGTATCGCCAGGGGGCAAGTATCCGGCTACACCTTC. Full variable domain (rest looked up from reference TRBV19 and TRBJ1-2): DGGITQSPKYLFRKEGQNVTLSCEQNLNHDAMYWYRQDPGQGLRLIYYSQIVNDFQKGDIAEGYSVSREKKESFPLTVTSAQKNPTAFYLCASSIARGQVSGYTFGSGTRLTVV.

This rearrangement joins TRBV4-1 to TRBJ1-6, with no clear D. The germline CDR1 and CDR2 sequences are MGHRA and YSYEKL. This CDR3 comprises 13 residues. Trimming shortened V by 0 bases and J by 8 bases, and 5 bases separated the two germline ends. The CDR3 DNA sequence: TGCGCCAGCAGCCAAGATTATGATTCACCCCTCCACTTT. It codes for CASSQDYDSPLHF.

The rearrangement uses TRBV5-1 and TRBJ1-1; D gene uncertain. V was pared by 3 bases and J by 1 base, with 16 bases between. CDR1 and CDR2 from the germline V gene are SGHRS and YFSETQ. This CDR3 is built from 16 residues. The DNA of the CDR3 is TGCGCCAGCAGCTCACTGGGAGGGAGAGGGAACACTGAAGCTTTCTTT. It is translated as CASSSLGGRGNTEAFF.

The V call is TRBV18, the J call TRBJ2-3; 9 nucleotides line up with TRBD2. Germline trimming cut 1 base from V and 2 bases from J; bases unmatched to any gene: 1. This CDR3 spans 15 amino acids. Per the germline V gene, CDR1 is KGHSH and CDR2 is LQKENI. The CDR3 bases are TGTGCCAGCTCACCACTAGCGGGGGACACAGATACGCAGTATTTT. Translated: CASSPLAGDTDTQYF.

This chain joins TRBV4-2 and TRBJ2-3; TRBD2 agrees at 9 bases. The CDR3 is 14 amino acids. V was clipped by 6 bases and J by 4 bases; unmatched bases: 5. Germline V CDR1 and CDR2: LGHNA, YNFKEQ. The CDR3, as DNA: TGTGCCAGCAGACCAGCGGGGGGATCAGATACGCAGTATTTT. It codes for CASRPAGGSDTQYF.

The count of this clone is one. The sample carries other DNA sequences with the same CDR3. The chain joins TRBV18 to TRBJ1-1, with no clear D. The germline gives CDR1 KGHSH, CDR2 LQKENI. V was pared by 2 bases and J by 3 bases, with 7 bases between. The CDR3 is made up of 13 amino acids. CDR3 nucleotides: TGTGCCAGCTCACCAAGTAGAGACACTGAAGCTTTCTTT. It encodes CASSPSRDTEAFF.

The CDR3 here is CASTRTPAHQPQHF. CDR3 DNA sequence: TGTGCCAGTACCCGGACACCCGCGCATCAGCCCCAGCATTTT. The rearrangement joins TRBV19 to TRBJ1-5; D might be TRBD1 (5 bases). The CDR3 consists of 14 residues. V was trimmed by 7 bases and J by 5 bases, leaving 15 bases between them. The germline CDR1 and CDR2 sequences are LNHDA and SQIVND (reference sequence).

The table lists this clone with a few counts. This sequence joins TRBV18 and TRBJ1-4; D may be TRBD1 (6 bases). Trimming shortened V by 4 bases and J by 8 bases, and 17 bases separated the two germline ends. Germline V CDR1 and CDR2: KGHSH, LQKENI. CDR3 length: 15 amino acids. As DNA, the CDR3 is TGTGCCAGCTCACTCGGACAGTCTAACGGGGAAAAACTGTTTTTT. Amino acids: CASSLGQSNGEKLFF.

This clone showed up just a few times. The rearrangement joins TRBV7-2 to TRBJ1-6; D call uncertain. The CDR3 has 13 residues. V was shortened by 0 bases and J by 8 bases, with 5 bases between the two germline ends. Per the germline V gene, CDR1 is SGHTA and CDR2 is FQGNSA. The CDR3 loop reads CASSLARDSPLHF. CDR3 sequence (DNA): TGTGCCAGCAGCTTAGCCCGGGATTCACCCCTCCACTTT.

This chain joins TRBV5-1 and TRBJ1-1; TRBD1 is a possible D gene (6 bases). The germline CDR1 and CDR2 sequences are SGHRS and YFSETQ. The CDR3 totals 14 residues. Trimming left V 4 bases short and J 3 bases short, with 13 bases between. Here the CDR3 DNA reads TGCGCCAGCAGCCGGGGGGCAGGGGACACTGAAGCTTTCTTT. The encoded protein is CASSRGAGDTEAFF.

This rearrangement joins TRBV7-8 to TRBJ2-7, with 7 nucleotides matching TRBD1. The CDR3 extends over 14 amino acids. CDR1 is SGHVS and CDR2 is FQNEAQ in the germline V gene. The ends lost 5 bases at V and 4 bases at J; junction bases unmatched: 8. The CDR3 DNA reads as TGTGCCAGCAGCGATCCGGGACAGCCTTACGAGCAGTACGTC. The encoded protein is CASSDPGQPYEQYV.

The genes are TRBV2 and TRBJ1-3; 9 bases fit TRBD1. The length of the CDR3 is 15 residues. Per the germline V gene, CDR1 is SNHLY and CDR2 is FYNNEI. The junction had 9 bases not matched to a gene; V was cut back by 8 bases and J by 4 bases. CDR3 in DNA: TGTGCCAGCCACGCCGGGACAGGGTCCGGAAACACCATATATTTT. This codes for CASHAGTGSGNTIYF.

The chain carries TRBV7-8 and TRBJ2-3; D gene uncertain. The CDR3 runs to 15 residues. From germline, CDR1 is SGHVS and CDR2 FQNEAQ. The V end lost 5 bases, the J end lost 4 bases, and 16 bases lay between the germline ends. The CDR3, as DNA: TGTGCCAGCAGCCCCAGCAGGCTTGGCTCAGATACGCAGTATTTT. It translates to CASSPSRLGSDTQYF.

The gene calls are TRBV19 and TRBJ1-4; D is unresolved. Per the germline V gene, CDR1 is LNHDA and CDR2 is SQIVND (reference sequence). This CDR3 region has 17 residues. The ends were cut back, 3 bases at V and 7 bases at J, with 21 bases in the middle. The CDR3 loop reads CASSMGSLGTGGEKLFF. The CDR3 nucleotides read TGTGCCAGTAGTATGGGTTCCTTAGGTACTGGAGGTGAAAAACTGTTTTTT.

CDR3 nucleotides: TGTGCCACCAGTGATCCGATGGACAGGGGGCATGGCTACACCTTC. Amino acids: CATSDPMDRGHGYTF. The rearrangement links TRBV24-1 to TRBJ1-2, with TRBD1 matching 11 bases. V shed 3 bases and J 6 bases; nucleotides not matched to a gene: 5. Germline CDR1 KGHDR, CDR2 SFDVKD. The CDR3 loop spans 15 amino acids.

V usage is TRBV4-1 and J usage is TRBJ1-2; D uncertain. Germline loops: CDR1 MGHRA, CDR2 YSYEKL. CDR3 size: 14 residues. The V end was cut by 2 bases, the J end by 0 bases, with 7 bases between. CDR3 bases: TGCGCCAGCAGCCAAACAACAGCTAACTATGGCTACACCTTC. Its translation: CASSQTTANYGYTF.

The rearrangement joins TRBV9 to TRBJ1-1; TRBD1 is a possible D gene (5 bases). Looked up from germline, CDR1 is SGDLS and CDR2 is YYNGEE. The CDR3 contains 13 residues. Trimming took 4 bases from V and 1 from J, leaving 8 bases between them. CDR3 DNA: TGTGCCAGCAGCTCTCAGGGGAACACTGAAGCTTTCTTT. It translates to CASSSQGNTEAFF.

The V and J genes are TRBV5-1 and TRBJ1-1; maybe TRBD1 (5 bases). This CDR3 is built from 16 residues. Germline lookup yields CDR1 SGHRS and CDR2 YFSETQ. Trimming shortened V by 0 bases and J by 0 bases, and 12 bases separated the two germline ends. The DNA of the CDR3 is TGCGCCAGCAGCTTGGGGTGGGGCACTTTGAACACTGAAGCTTTCTTT. It translates to CASSLGWGTLNTEAFF.

This sequence joins TRBV6-2 or TRBV6-3 and TRBJ1-2, with D perhaps TRBD1 (5 bases). The V gene's germline CDR1 is MNHEY and CDR2 SVGEGT. Trimming cost V 2 bases and J 1 base, with 8 bases left between them. This CDR3 has 14 amino acids. CDR3 sequence reads: CASSYQGFNYGYTF. The CDR3 DNA reads as TGTGCCAGCAGTTACCAGGGATTTAACTATGGCTACACCTTC.

This chain links TRBV19 with TRBJ1-2, with a possible D match to TRBD1 (5 bases). V was pared by 6 bases and J by 5 bases, with 13 bases between. CDR3 length: 13 residues. CDR1 and CDR2 (germline): LNHDA, SQIVND (reference sequence). For the CDR3, the DNA is TGTGCCAGTAGGCAGGGCGTGATATATGGCTACACCTTC. Protein: CASRQGVIYGYTF.

The rearrangement joins TRBV6-6 to TRBJ2-5; perhaps TRBD1 as D (5 bases). There are 18 residues in the CDR3. Germline V CDR1 and CDR2: MNHNY, SVGAGI (reference sequence). Trimming removed 5 bases from V and 4 bases from J, with 26 bases in between. Here the CDR3 reads CASSQRQPRSISGETQYF. As DNA, the CDR3 is TGTGCCAGCAGTCAAAGACAGCCCCGGTCCATTTCGGGAGAGACCCAGTACTTC.